What follows describes a single T cell receptor (beta chain). The CDR3 sequence is 18 residues long. V gave up 3 bases and J gave up 4 bases, with 23 bases separating them. CDR1 MDHEN and CDR2 SYDVKM come from the germline V gene. These data belong to a study of shared clonotypes between healthy human individuals. Sequencing was performed with immunoSEQ multiplex PCR; in TCRdb, only in-frame clones are kept and a portion is missing. The sample lists approximately 2.5 million clones, over 85% occurring once. The sequencing input was naive CD4+ T cells from PBMCs. Subset reported: CD45RA+ positively selected. The clonotype originates from a man between 18 and 29 years old in good health. Some clones in this sample may be carry-over from other donors' samples. V usage is TRBV28 and J usage is TRBJ2-3, with a weak D call TRBD1 (5 bases). The CDR3 here is CASSFRTQSQGGADTQYF. The CDR3 DNA reads as TGTGCCAGCAGTTTTCGGACCCAGTCTCAGGGCGGCGCAGATACGCAGTATTTT.